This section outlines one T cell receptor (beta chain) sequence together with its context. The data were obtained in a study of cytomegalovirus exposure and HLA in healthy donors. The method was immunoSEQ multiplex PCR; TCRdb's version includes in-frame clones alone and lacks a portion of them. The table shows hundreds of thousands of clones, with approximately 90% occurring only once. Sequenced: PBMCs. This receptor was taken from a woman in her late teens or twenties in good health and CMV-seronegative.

The CDR3 region has the DNA TGTGCCTGGAGTCTGGAGTGGGACACTGAAGCTTTCTTT. This codes for CAWSLEWDTEAFF. The chain employs TRBV30 and TRBJ1-1; D gene unclear. CDR1 GTSNPN and CDR2 SVGIG come from the germline V gene (reference sequence). The CDR3 totals 13 residues. The V end was cut by 2 bases, the J end by 3 bases, with 10 bases between.